The rows below give T cell receptor beta chains drawn from one sample of a study of T cell changes during pregnancy in multiple sclerosis. Libraries were prepared by immunoSEQ multiplex PCR; TCRdb keeps only in-frame clonotypes and omits some of them. The sample consists of some 58,000 clones, 90% to 97% of them appearing once. This sample comprised CD8+ T cells from peripheral blood mononuclear cells, obtained after pregnancy. These receptors were taken from a female donor with multiple sclerosis, enrolled in a pregnancy study. Both conserved end residues are part of each CDR3. The order of the fields is J gene, V gene, clone size, D gene, CDR3 protein, CDR3 DNA. The D gene is left open where the match is weak. Not every row has a clone size; where given, it reads once, few, many or a size class.

TRBJ2-1 | TRBV7-9 | - | TRBD2 | CASRTSGYNEQFF | TGTGCCAGCAGGACTAGCGGGTACAATGAGCAGTTCTTC
TRBJ2-3 | TRBV9 | - | - | CARSRDTQYF | TGTGCCCGATCCAGGGATACGCAGTATTTT
TRBJ2-7 | TRBV5-4 | - | TRBD2 | CASSLDLADPYEQYF | TGTGCCAGCAGCTTGGACCTAGCGGATCCCTACGAGCAGTACTTC
TRBJ2-7 | TRBV6-4 | - | - | CASGVSEQYF | TGTGCCAGCGGAGTGAGCGAGCAGTACTTC
TRBJ1-4 | TRBV28 | - | TRBD1 | CASSLPQGATEKLFF | TGTGCCAGCAGTTTACCACAGGGGGCGACTGAAAAACTGTTTTTT
TRBJ1-4 | TRBV15 | - | - | CATTDTDSFNEKLFF | TGTGCCACCACCGATACCGACAGCTTTAATGAAAAACTGTTTTTT
TRBJ2-7 | TRBV5-8 | - | TRBD1 | CASSWGTGTYEQYF | TGTGCCAGCAGTTGGGGGACAGGAACCTACGAGCAGTACTTC
TRBJ2-1 | TRBV25-1 | - | TRBD1 | CASSERTGSVWDEQFF | TGTGCCAGCAGTGAACGGACAGGGTCCGTATGGGATGAGCAGTTCTTC
TRBJ1-5 | TRBV5-1 | once | - | CASSLAGVSNQPQHF | TGCGCCAGCAGCTTAGCAGGGGTAAGCAATCAGCCCCAGCATTTT
TRBJ2-1 | TRBV7-9 | - | TRBD2 | CASSPRLAGIGNEQFF | TGTGCCAGCAGCCCAAGACTAGCGGGAATCGGAAATGAGCAGTTCTTC
TRBJ2-6 | TRBV27 | - | - | CASSSPRLSGANVLTF | TGTGCCAGCAGTTCCCCTAGACTCTCTGGGGCCAACGTCCTGACTTTC
TRBJ1-1 | TRBV28 | - | TRBD1 | CASSIPGQGYTEAFF | TGTGCCAGCAGTATACCGGGACAGGGATACACTGAAGCTTTCTTT
TRBJ2-4 | TRBV7-3 | - | TRBD2 | CASSLSGGAKNIQYF | TGTGCCAGCAGCCTTAGCGGGGGGGCCAAAAACATTCAGTACTTC
TRBJ2-7 | TRBV27 | - | - | CASSLSGGHEQYF | TGTGCCAGCAGTTTATCGGGGGGACACGAGCAGTACTTC
TRBJ2-2 | TRBV28 | - | - | CATLRTGQYGELFF | TGTGCCACCCTCCGAACAGGGCAGTACGGGGAGCTGTTTTTT
TRBJ1-1 | TRBV28 | - | - | CASRAGVNTEAFF | TGTGCCAGCAGGGCCGGGGTTAACACTGAAGCTTTCTTT
TRBJ2-7 | TRBV27 | - | - | CASSRGGIHEQYF | TGTGCCAGCAGCCGAGGAGGGATCCACGAGCAGTACTTC
TRBJ2-3 | TRBV4-2 | - | TRBD1 | CASSQRDRSTDTQYF | TGTGCCAGCAGCCAGCGGGACAGGAGCACAGATACGCAGTATTTT
TRBJ2-1 | TRBV19 | - | - | CASSMGAYNEQFF | TGTGCCAGTAGTATGGGGGCTTACAATGAGCAGTTCTTC
TRBJ1-2 | TRBV4-3 | once | - | CASSPPDRNYGYTF | TGCGCCAGCAGCCCACCAGACAGGAATTATGGCTACACCTTC
TRBJ2-2 | TRBV28 | - | TRBD1 | CASSWDRVSDTGELFF | TGTGCCAGCAGTTGGGACAGGGTTAGTGACACCGGGGAGCTGTTTTTT
TRBJ2-7 | TRBV4-2 | - | TRBD2 | CASSQAASGRPSYEQYF | TGTGCCAGCAGCCAAGCGGCTAGCGGGAGGCCCTCCTACGAGCAGTACTTC
TRBJ1-2 | TRBV19 | once | TRBD1 | CASSISGGQDYGYTF | TGTGCCAGTAGTATAAGCGGCGGACAGGACTATGGCTACACCTTC
TRBJ1-2 | TRBV28 | - | - | CASSPTVNYGYTF | TGTGCCAGCAGTCCCACAGTGAACTATGGCTACACCTTC
TRBJ2-7 | TRBV14 | - | - | CASSLGGSAAYEQYF | TGTGCCAGCAGCCTTGGCGGTAGCGCAGCCTACGAGCAGTACTTC
TRBJ1-1 | TRBV29-1 | - | - | CSATFPSGLNTEAFF | TGCAGCGCAACCTTCCCCTCGGGACTTAACACTGAAGCTTTCTTT
TRBJ1-1 | TRBV14 | - | - | CASSQGQGTEAFF | TGTGCCAGCAGCCAAGGGCAGGGGACTGAAGCTTTCTTT
TRBJ2-7 | TRBV4-1 | few | TRBD2 | CASSQEGLAGVEQYF | TGCGCCAGCAGCCAAGAAGGCCTGGCGGGAGTAGAGCAGTACTTC
TRBJ1-1 | TRBV30 | - | - | CAWSNIPGQNTEAFF | TGTGCCTGGAGTAATATCCCTGGGCAAAACACTGAAGCTTTCTTT